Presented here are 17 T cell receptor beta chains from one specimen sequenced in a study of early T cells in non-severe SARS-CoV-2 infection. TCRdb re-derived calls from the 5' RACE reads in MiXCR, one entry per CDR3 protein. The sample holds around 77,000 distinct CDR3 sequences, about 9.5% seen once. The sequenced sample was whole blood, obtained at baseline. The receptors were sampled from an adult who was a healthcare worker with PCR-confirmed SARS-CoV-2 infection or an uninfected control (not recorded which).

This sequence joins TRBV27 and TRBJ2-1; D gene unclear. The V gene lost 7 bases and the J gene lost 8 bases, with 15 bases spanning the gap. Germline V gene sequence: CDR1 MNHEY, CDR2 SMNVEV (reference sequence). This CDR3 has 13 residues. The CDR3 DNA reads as TGTGCCAGCATAGGCCCAGGTCCGGATGAGCAGTTCTTC. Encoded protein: CASIGPGPDEQFF.

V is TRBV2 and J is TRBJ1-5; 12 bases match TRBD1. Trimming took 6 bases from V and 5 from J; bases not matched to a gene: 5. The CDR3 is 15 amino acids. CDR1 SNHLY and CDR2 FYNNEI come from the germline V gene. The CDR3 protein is CASRAGTGGDQPQHF. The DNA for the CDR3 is TGTGCCAGCAGAGCCGGGACAGGGGGCGATCAGCCCCAGCATTTT.

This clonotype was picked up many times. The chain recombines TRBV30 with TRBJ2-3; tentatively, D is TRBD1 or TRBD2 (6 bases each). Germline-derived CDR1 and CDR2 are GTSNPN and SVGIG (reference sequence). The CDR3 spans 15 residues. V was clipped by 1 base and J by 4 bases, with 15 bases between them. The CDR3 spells CAWSGMGGPSDTQYF. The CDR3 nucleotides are TGTGCCTGGAGTGGGATGGGGGGCCCCTCAGATACGCAGTATTTT.

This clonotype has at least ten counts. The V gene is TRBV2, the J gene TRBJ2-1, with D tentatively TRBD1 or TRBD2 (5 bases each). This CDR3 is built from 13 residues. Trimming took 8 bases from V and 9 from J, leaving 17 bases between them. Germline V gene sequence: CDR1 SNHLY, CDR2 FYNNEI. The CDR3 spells CASEGVFRAEQFF. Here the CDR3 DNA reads TGTGCCAGCGAGGGCGTCTTCAGGGCTGAGCAGTTCTTC.

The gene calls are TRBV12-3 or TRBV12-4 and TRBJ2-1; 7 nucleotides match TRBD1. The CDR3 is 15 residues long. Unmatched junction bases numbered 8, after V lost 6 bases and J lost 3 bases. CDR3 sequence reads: CASSSQTGNYNEQFF. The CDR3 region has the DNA TGTGCCAGCAGCTCTCAGACAGGGAACTACAATGAGCAGTTCTTC.

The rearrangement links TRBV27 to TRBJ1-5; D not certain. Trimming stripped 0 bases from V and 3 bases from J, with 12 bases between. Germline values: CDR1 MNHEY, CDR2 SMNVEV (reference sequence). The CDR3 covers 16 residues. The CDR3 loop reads CASSLSGRRFNQPQHF. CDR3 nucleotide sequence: TGTGCCAGCAGTTTATCCGGACGGAGGTTCAATCAGCCCCAGCATTTT.

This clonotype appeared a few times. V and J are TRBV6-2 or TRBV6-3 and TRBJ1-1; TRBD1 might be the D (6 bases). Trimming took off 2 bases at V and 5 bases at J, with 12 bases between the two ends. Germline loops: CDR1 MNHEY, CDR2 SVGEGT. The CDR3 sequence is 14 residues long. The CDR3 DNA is TGTGCCAGCAGTTACGACAGGTTGGGGACTGAAGCTTTCTTT. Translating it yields CASSYDRLGTEAFF.

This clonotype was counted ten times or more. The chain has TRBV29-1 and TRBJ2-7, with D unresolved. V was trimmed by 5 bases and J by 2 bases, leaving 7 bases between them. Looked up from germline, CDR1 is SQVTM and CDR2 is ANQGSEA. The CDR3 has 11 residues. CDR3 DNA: TGCAGCGTTTTAATGACCTACGAGCAGTACTTC. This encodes CSVLMTYEQYF.

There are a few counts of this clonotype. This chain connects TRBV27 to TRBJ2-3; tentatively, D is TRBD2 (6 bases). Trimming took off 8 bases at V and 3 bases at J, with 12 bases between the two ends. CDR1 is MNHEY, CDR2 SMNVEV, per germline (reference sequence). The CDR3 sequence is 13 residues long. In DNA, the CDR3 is TGTGCCAGCCGAAGACGGGGGACAGATACGCAGTATTTT. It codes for CASRRRGTDTQYF.

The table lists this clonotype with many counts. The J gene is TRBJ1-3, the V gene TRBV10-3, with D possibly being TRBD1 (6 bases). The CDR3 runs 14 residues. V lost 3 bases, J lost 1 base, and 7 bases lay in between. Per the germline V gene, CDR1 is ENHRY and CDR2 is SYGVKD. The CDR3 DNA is TGTGCCATCAGTGAAAGGGGGTCTGGAAACACCATATATTTT. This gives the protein CAISERGSGNTIYF.

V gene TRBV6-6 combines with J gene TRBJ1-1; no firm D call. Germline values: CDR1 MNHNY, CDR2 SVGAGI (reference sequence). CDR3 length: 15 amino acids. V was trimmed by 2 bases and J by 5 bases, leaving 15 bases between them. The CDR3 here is CASSYGPTPRTEAFF. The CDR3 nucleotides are TGTGCCAGCAGTTACGGCCCGACGCCCAGGACTGAAGCTTTCTTT.

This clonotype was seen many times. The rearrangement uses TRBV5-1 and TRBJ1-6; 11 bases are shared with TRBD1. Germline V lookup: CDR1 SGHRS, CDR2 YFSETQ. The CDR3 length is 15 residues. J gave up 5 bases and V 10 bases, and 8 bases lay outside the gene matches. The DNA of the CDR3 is TGCGCCCGCCTGGGGGACAGGGGGGATAATTCACCCCTCCACTTT. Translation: CARLGDRGDNSPLHF.

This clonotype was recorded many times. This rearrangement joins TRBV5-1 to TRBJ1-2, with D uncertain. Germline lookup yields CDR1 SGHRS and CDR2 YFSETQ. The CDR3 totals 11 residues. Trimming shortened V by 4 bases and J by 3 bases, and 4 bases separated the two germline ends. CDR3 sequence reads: CASSLDYGYTF. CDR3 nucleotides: TGCGCCAGCAGCCTGGACTATGGCTACACCTTC.

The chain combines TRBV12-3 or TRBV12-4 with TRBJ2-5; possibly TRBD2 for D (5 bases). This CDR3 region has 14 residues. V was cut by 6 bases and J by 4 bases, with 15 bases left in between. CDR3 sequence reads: CASRKPAGGETQYF. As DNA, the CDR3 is TGTGCCAGCAGAAAGCCGGCCGGAGGAGAGACCCAGTACTTC.

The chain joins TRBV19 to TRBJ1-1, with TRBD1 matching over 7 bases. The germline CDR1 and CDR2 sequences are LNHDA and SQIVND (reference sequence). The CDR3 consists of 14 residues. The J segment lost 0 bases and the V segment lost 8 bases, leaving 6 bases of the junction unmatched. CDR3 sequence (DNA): TGTGCCAGTTCCGGGACAGACTTGAACACTGAAGCTTTCTTT. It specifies CASSGTDLNTEAFF.

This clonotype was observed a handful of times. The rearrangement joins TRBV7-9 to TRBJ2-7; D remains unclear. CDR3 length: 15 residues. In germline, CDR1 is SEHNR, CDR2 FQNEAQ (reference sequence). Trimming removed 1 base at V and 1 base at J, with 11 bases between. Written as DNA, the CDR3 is TGTGCCAGCAGCTTAGGTCCAGGTCCTTCCTACGAGCAGTACTTC. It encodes CASSLGPGPSYEQYF.

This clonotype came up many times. CDR3 nucleotide sequence: TGCAGCGGGGGGGACTACCCGATCGGGGAGCTGTTTTTT. It codes for CSGGDYPIGELFF. The gene calls are TRBV29-1 and TRBJ2-2; 7 bases align to TRBD2. The CDR3 runs to 13 residues. In germline, CDR1 is SQVTM, CDR2 ANQGSEA. V lost 7 bases and J lost 7; bases outside the gene matches: 9.